Listed here are 32 T cell receptor beta chains from one sample, sequenced in a study of blood T cell repertoires in COVID-19. Generated by immunoSEQ multiplex PCR, the TCRdb table keeps only in-frame clones and is missing some. The data show some 240,000 clones, about 84% seen once. The specimen sequenced was peripheral blood. The receptor source for this set is a human donor in a cohort sampled during active COVID-19.

This clone was recorded a few times. The chain links TRBV28 to TRBJ2-7; D remains unclear. CDR1 and CDR2 (germline): MDHEN, SYDVKM. This CDR3 is 13 amino acids long. The ends were cut back, 3 bases at V and 3 bases at J, with 9 bases in the middle. The CDR3 region has the DNA TGTGCCAGCAGTTTCGGGTCCAACTACGAGCAGTACTTC. It is translated as CASSFGSNYEQYF.

This sequence joins TRBV5-4 and TRBJ1-4; D possibly corresponds to TRBD1 (5 bases). Trimming pared 3 bases from V and 4 bases from J, leaving 10 bases between. CDR3 length: 14 residues. Germline CDR1 SGHNT, CDR2 YYREEE (reference sequence). The CDR3 is CASSYQGFNEKLFF. The CDR3 bases are TGTGCCAGCAGCTATCAGGGATTTAATGAAAAACTGTTTTTT.

There are a few counts of this clone. This chain connects TRBV28 to TRBJ1-3, with TRBD1 matching over 8 bases. There are 15 residues in the CDR3. Looked up from germline, CDR1 is MDHEN and CDR2 is SYDVKM. V was clipped by 4 bases and J by 3 bases; unmatched bases: 5. This chain's CDR3 is CASSSGGRIGNTIYF. In DNA, the CDR3 is TGTGCCAGCAGTTCAGGGGGCCGAATTGGAAACACCATATATTTT. The full variable domain, with the rest looked up from reference TRBV28 and TRBJ1-3, is DVKVTQSSRYLVKRTGEKVFLECVQDMDHENMFWYRQDPGLGLRLIYFSYDVKMKEKGDIPEGYSVSREKKERFSLILESASTNQTSMYLCASSSGGRIGNTIYFGEGSWLTVV.

The CDR3 coding sequence is TGTGCCAGCAGTCTACTAGCGGGACATTCCTACGAGCAGTACTTC. Its translation: CASSLLAGHSYEQYF. This chain joins TRBV7-2 and TRBJ2-7; 10 bases match TRBD2. V shed 6 bases and J 1 base; nucleotides not matched to a gene: 6. CDR3 length equals 15 residues. CDR1 and CDR2 from the germline V gene are SGHTA and FQGNSA.

DNA of the CDR3: TGTGCCAGCTCACCTTCGGGACAGGGGGGCAGTTCACCCCTCCACTTT. It is translated as CASSPSGQGGSSPLHF. The rearrangement joins TRBV18 to TRBJ1-6; 11 positions agree with TRBD1. The V segment lost 3 bases and the J segment 9 bases; nucleotides outside the gene matches: 7. Germline V gives CDR1 KGHSH, CDR2 LQKENI. This CDR3 contains 16 residues.

The rearrangement uses TRBV27 and TRBJ2-2; 14 bases are shared with TRBD2. V was clipped by 6 bases and J by 4 bases; unmatched bases: 7. Germline V gene sequence: CDR1 MNHEY, CDR2 SMNVEV (reference sequence). CDR3 length: 17 residues. The DNA of the CDR3 is TGTGCCAGCAGGCATCGACTAGCGGGGGGGCTCACCGGGGAGCTGTTTTTT. It is translated as CASRHRLAGGLTGELFF.

This clone has only a few counts. The rearrangement uses TRBV19 and TRBJ1-5, with D possibly TRBD1 on 5 matching bases. This CDR3 has 13 amino acids. Trimming took off 3 bases at V and 8 bases at J, with 11 bases between the two ends. Germline V gives CDR1 LNHDA, CDR2 SQIVND (reference sequence). The CDR3 loop is CASSMVGGEPQHF. The DNA of the CDR3 is TGTGCCAGTAGTATGGTGGGGGGTGAGCCCCAGCATTTT.

The J gene is TRBJ2-1, the V gene TRBV6-2 or TRBV6-3; possibly TRBD2 for D (6 bases). The CDR3 extends over 17 amino acids. With 2 bases removed from V and 0 bases from J, the gap between germline ends came to 14 bases. Germline V gives CDR1 MNHEY, CDR2 SVGEGT. CDR3 in amino acids: CASSYRGADLSYNEQFF. The CDR3 DNA reads as TGTGCCAGCAGTTACCGCGGGGCCGACCTCTCCTACAATGAGCAGTTCTTC.

The rearrangement links TRBV6-5 to TRBJ1-1, with TRBD1 matching over 8 bases. J gave up 5 bases and V 9 bases, and 5 bases lay outside the gene matches. The germline V gene encodes CDR1 MNHEY and CDR2 SVGAGI. The CDR3 length is 12 residues. CDR3 protein: CASDRGGTEAFF. The CDR3 DNA reads as TGTGCCAGTGACAGGGGAGGGACTGAAGCTTTCTTT.

This chain links TRBV5-6 with TRBJ2-7; D is perhaps TRBD2 (5 bases). Trimming shortened V by 0 bases and J by 2 bases, and 6 bases separated the two germline ends. Germline-derived CDR1 and CDR2 are SGHDT and YYEEEE. The CDR3 has 13 amino acids. CDR3 amino acids: CASSLGGPYEQYF. CDR3 DNA sequence: TGTGCCAGCAGCTTGGGAGGGCCCTACGAGCAGTACTTC.

The chain joins TRBV4-2 to TRBJ1-6, with D tentatively TRBD1 (5 bases). Germline CDR1 LGHNA, CDR2 YNFKEQ. This CDR3 is 16 amino acids long. V lost 1 base and J 6 bases, leaving 13 bases between the germline ends. The CDR3 protein is CASSQAAGQFNSPLHF. CDR3 in DNA: TGTGCCAGCAGCCAAGCCGCAGGGCAATTTAATTCACCCCTCCACTTT.

This clone has only one observation. The chain has TRBV6-4 and TRBJ2-7, with D perhaps matching TRBD2 (5 bases). V lost 2 bases, J lost 5 bases, and 16 bases lay in between. CDR1 and CDR2 from the germline V gene are MRHNA and SNTAGT. The CDR3 totals 15 residues. The CDR3 is CASSDGSGILNEQYF. CDR3 DNA sequence: TGTGCCAGCAGTGACGGCTCGGGGATCTTAAACGAGCAGTACTTC.

The chain links TRBV6-6 to TRBJ2-3, with 11 bases fitting TRBD2. The V segment lost 4 bases and the J segment 1 base; nucleotides outside the gene matches: 1. This CDR3 has 15 residues. The V gene's germline CDR1 is MNHNY and CDR2 SVGAGI (reference sequence). CDR3 sequence: CASSSSGGRTDTQYF. DNA for the CDR3: TGTGCCAGCAGTTCTAGCGGGGGGCGCACAGATACGCAGTATTTT.

V is TRBV9 and J is TRBJ2-4; TRBD1 agrees at 8 bases. Germline CDR1 SGDLS, CDR2 YYNGEE. The CDR3 sequence is 15 residues long. V trimming: 4 bases; J trimming: 5 bases; junction bases outside the gene matches: 8. The CDR3: CASSPPGGPQNIQYF. The DNA of the CDR3 is TGTGCCAGCAGCCCACCAGGGGGCCCCCAAAACATTCAGTACTTC.

The rearrangement uses TRBV6-2 or TRBV6-3 and TRBJ2-2; 9 nucleotides align to TRBD2. The trim removed 4 bases at V and 0 bases at J, leaving 6 bases unmatched. The CDR3 contains 17 residues. Germline V lookup: CDR1 MNHEY, CDR2 SVGEGT. The CDR3 sequence: CASSSALAGANTGELFF. CDR3 nucleotides: TGTGCCAGCAGTTCCGCCTTAGCGGGGGCGAACACCGGGGAGCTGTTTTTT.

The chain recombines TRBV10-3 with TRBJ2-2; 8 bases are shared with TRBD1. The V gene end was trimmed by 3 bases and the J gene end by 0 bases; junction bases not matched to a gene: 3. The CDR3 contains 16 residues. The germline V gene has CDR1 ENHRY and CDR2 SYGVKD. CDR3 in DNA: TGTGCCATCAGTGACCCAGGGGGCACGAACACCGGGGAGCTGTTTTTT. Translation: CAISDPGGTNTGELFF.

This chain joins TRBV6-2 or TRBV6-3 and TRBJ2-7, with 9 nucleotides matching TRBD2. Germline trimming cut 6 bases from V and 12 bases from J; bases unmatched to any gene: 15. CDR1 and CDR2 (germline): MNHEY, SVGEGT. This CDR3 contains 14 residues. CDR3 bases: TGTGCCAGCAGCCCCAGGGGACTAGCTAAAGACCCGTACTTC. As protein: CASSPRGLAKDPYF.

Points on this clone: Other DNA sequences within the sample encode an identical CDR3. This chain links TRBV5-1 with TRBJ1-1; D gene uncertain. V lost 0 bases and J 0 bases, leaving 6 bases between the germline ends. Germline CDR1 reads SGHRS; CDR2 reads YFSETQ. The CDR3 is 14 amino acids. This CDR3 reads CASSLGGMNTEAFF. CDR3 sequence (DNA): TGCGCCAGCAGCTTGGGAGGAATGAACACTGAAGCTTTCTTT.

In its sample, this clone was seen many times. The genes are TRBV27 and TRBJ2-7; D might be TRBD2 (5 bases). Germline V gene sequence: CDR1 MNHEY, CDR2 SMNVEV (reference sequence). The CDR3 has 11 amino acids. V gave up 7 bases and J gave up 12 bases, with 16 bases separating them. The CDR3 sequence: CASTNEGRLYF. The CDR3 coding sequence is TGTGCCAGCACCAACGAGGGTAGGTTGTACTTC.

This chain links TRBV3-1 (or the pseudogene TRBV3-2) with TRBJ2-1; tentatively, D is TRBD2 (6 bases). CDR1 is LGHDT, CDR2 YNNKEL, per germline (reference sequence). V gave up 6 bases and J gave up 9 bases, with 15 bases separating them. The CDR3 loop spans 13 amino acids. CDR3 nucleotides: TGTGCCAGCAGTCCCGGGGGAGAGATTGAGCAGTTCTTC. It translates to CASSPGGEIEQFF.

The rearrangement uses TRBV7-8 and TRBJ1-2; D is ambiguous. This CDR3 comprises 12 residues. Trimming cost V 2 bases and J 4 bases, with 5 bases left between them. Looked up from germline, CDR1 is SGHVS and CDR2 is FQNEAQ. The CDR3, as DNA: TGTGCCAGCAGCTTATCCGGCTATGGCTACACCTTC. Translation gives CASSLSGYGYTF.

This clone was detected a few times. This chain links TRBV5-1 with TRBJ1-1; weak D call: TRBD1 (5 bases). This CDR3 comprises 16 residues. The germline CDR1 and CDR2 sequences are SGHRS and YFSETQ. Trimming took 4 bases from V and 0 from J, leaving 16 bases between them. As DNA, the CDR3 is TGCGCCAGCAGCCAGGGATACACAGCCTTGAACACTGAAGCTTTCTTT. It yields the protein CASSQGYTALNTEAFF.

V is TRBV5-6 and J is TRBJ2-3, with a tentative D call TRBD2 (6 bases). Germline CDR1 reads SGHDT; CDR2 reads YYEEEE. Trimming shortened V by 5 bases and J by 3 bases, and 13 bases separated the two germline ends. This CDR3 region has 14 residues. The CDR3 spells CASRGREPTDTQYF. Here the CDR3 DNA reads TGTGCCAGCAGAGGGCGGGAACCGACAGATACGCAGTATTTT.

V and J are TRBV10-3 and TRBJ2-1, with 9 bases that match TRBD1. CDR3 length: 16 amino acids. V gave up 2 bases and J gave up 8 bases; unmatched junction bases: 10. Germline V lookup: CDR1 ENHRY, CDR2 SYGVKD. CDR3 nucleotide sequence: TGTGCCATCAGTGAGGGTCCACAGGGGGCGAGGGATGAGCAGTTCTTC. This translates into CAISEGPQGARDEQFF.

This rearrangement joins TRBV27 to TRBJ1-2, with 9 bases lining up with TRBD1. V lost 5 bases to trimming and J lost 8 bases; unmatched junction nucleotides: 9. Per germline, CDR1 MNHEY and CDR2 SMNVEV (reference sequence). The CDR3 is 14 amino acids. The CDR3 sequence: CASSPGTGSRGYTF. CDR3 coding DNA: TGTGCCAGCAGTCCCGGGACAGGGTCGAGAGGCTACACCTTC.

The gene calls are TRBV19 and TRBJ1-2; TRBD1 matches at 7 bases. The CDR3 runs to 13 residues. Germline V CDR1 and CDR2: LNHDA, SQIVND (reference sequence). The trim removed 8 bases at V and 5 bases at J, leaving 8 bases unmatched. The CDR3 here is CASYTGVRYGYTF. Written as DNA, the CDR3 is TGTGCCAGTTACACAGGGGTGAGGTATGGCTACACCTTC. The variable domain in full, completed from reference TRBV19 and TRBJ1-2, reads DGGITQSPKYLFRKEGQNVTLSCEQNLNHDAMYWYRQDPGQGLRLIYYSQIVNDFQKGDIAEGYSVSREKKESFPLTVTSAQKNPTAFYLCASYTGVRYGYTFGSGTRLTVV.

The chain combines TRBV6-6 with TRBJ1-1; TRBD1 agrees at 7 bases. This CDR3 region has 16 residues. Germline-derived CDR1 and CDR2 are MNHNY and SVGAGI (reference sequence). V shed 5 bases and J 6 bases; nucleotides not matched to a gene: 15. In DNA form, the CDR3 reads TGTGCCAGCAGTATTAAGACAGGGCTCGTCCCCCCTGAAGCTTTCTTT. Translating it yields CASSIKTGLVPPEAFF.

This clone has just a few counts. This chain uses TRBV19 with TRBJ2-7; maybe TRBD2 (5 bases). CDR3 length equals 22 residues. V lost 3 bases to trimming and J lost 0 bases, with 33 bases between them. The germline CDR1 and CDR2 sequences are LNHDA and SQIVND (reference sequence). The CDR3 DNA reads TGTGCCAGTAGTATGAAAGCGCTTGAACGGACTGGGCGGCTAGGGTTCTCCTACGAGCAGTACTTC. Translating gives CASSMKALERTGRLGFSYEQYF.

This rearrangement joins TRBV30 to TRBJ1-4; 9 nucleotides agree with TRBD1. This CDR3 contains 15 residues. Germline values: CDR1 GTSNPN, CDR2 SVGIG (reference sequence). Trimming removed 0 bases from V and 7 bases from J; junction bases left unmatched: 6. The CDR3 here is CAWSVPGTGTEKLFF. As DNA, the CDR3 is TGTGCCTGGAGTGTACCCGGGACAGGGACTGAAAAACTGTTTTTT.

The CDR3, as DNA: TGTGCCAGCTGTGGACTAGCGGGAACGACCTACAATGAGCAGTTCTTC. As protein: CASCGLAGTTYNEQFF. This chain joins TRBV6-4 and TRBJ2-1; the match to TRBD2 covers 12 bases. With 8 bases clipped from V and 2 bases from J, the junction kept 7 bases outside the gene matches. Germline assignment: CDR1 MRHNA and CDR2 SNTAGT. This CDR3 has 16 amino acids.

As regards this clone: A read error may account for a junction end that differs from germline. The chain has TRBV7-7 and TRBJ2-4; tentatively, D is TRBD2 (6 bases). Germline V lookup: CDR1 SSHAT, CDR2 FNYEAQ (reference sequence). This CDR3 spans 15 amino acids. The CDR3 sequence is CASSQSLATKNIQYF. The CDR3 DNA reads TGTGCTAGCAGCCAGAGTCTAGCGACCAAAAACATTCAGTACTTC.

The genes are TRBV28 and TRBJ1-4; maybe TRBD1 (5 bases). Germline V gene sequence: CDR1 MDHEN, CDR2 SYDVKM. This CDR3 has 15 residues. V shed 2 bases and J shed 8 bases, with 15 bases lying between them. DNA of the CDR3: TGTGCCAGCAGTTTAGGAGGGGCGGGTTTGGAAAAACTGTTTTTT. Amino acids: CASSLGGAGLEKLFF.